Listed below are T cell receptor beta chains from one sample, sequenced in a study of cytomegalovirus exposure and HLA in healthy donors. Some clones are missing from TCRdb's copy, which holds only in-frame ones; the method was immunoSEQ multiplex PCR. This sample has more than 150,000 clones, with approximately 81% found just once. The sequencing sample was made of PBMCs. The receptors stem from a man aged 45 to 65 in good health and CMV-seropositive. The CDR3 runs from the conserved cysteine through the conserved F or W.

J gene: TRBJ1-2; V gene: TRBV7-9; CDR3 protein: CASSSPKRQGSRVSDGYTF
J gene: TRBJ1-1; V gene: TRBV23-1; CDR3 protein: CASSQSQGNTEAFF
J gene: TRBJ2-7; V gene: TRBV9; CDR3 protein: CASSLSTSVELYEQYF
J gene: TRBJ2-7; V gene: TRBV14; CDR3 protein: CASRLAGGNEQYF
J gene: TRBJ1-2; V gene: TRBV5-1; CDR3 protein: CASSLGPGAGYTF
J gene: TRBJ2-7; V gene: TRBV15; CDR3 protein: CATSRDRRGLPGEQYF
J gene: TRBJ2-1; V gene: TRBV6-5; CDR3 protein: CASSFARQGIDEQFF
J gene: TRBJ1-4; V gene: TRBV27; CDR3 protein: CASSPLDSVGEKLFF
J gene: TRBJ2-3; V gene: TRBV5-4; CDR3 protein: CASSVPGTGHINTQYF
J gene: TRBJ2-2; V gene: TRBV6-5; CDR3 protein: CASSGGYAGELFF
J gene: TRBJ1-1; V gene: TRBV5-1; CDR3 protein: CASRLGGEDTEAFF
J gene: TRBJ2-1; V gene: TRBV5-8; CDR3 protein: CASSLEGGPYNEQFF
J gene: TRBJ1-1; V gene: TRBV5-4; CDR3 protein: CASSFTEVGGAFF
J gene: TRBJ1-5; V gene: TRBV7-2; CDR3 protein: CASSLTGVLNQPQHF
J gene: TRBJ1-5; V gene: TRBV29-1; CDR3 protein: CSVGTGAQPQHF
J gene: TRBJ2-2; V gene: TRBV29-1; CDR3 protein: CSVGGDLRNTGELFF
J gene: TRBJ1-4; V gene: TRBV23-1; CDR3 protein: CASSHVVSNRTGALATNEKLFF
J gene: TRBJ1-1; V gene: TRBV5-1; CDR3 protein: CASSLVPQGVTEAFF
J gene: TRBJ1-1; V gene: TRBV9; CDR3 protein: CASSPTGASTEAFF